This TCR beta chain emerged from a study of blood T cell repertoires in COVID-19. Study-wide background: Acute and convalescent COVID-19 samples came from the United States, Italy and Spain. Nucleic acid was either cDNA or gDNA, and it came from T cells, B-cell-depleted T cells, or PBMCs.

CDR3 length: 15 amino acids. The V and J ends lost 0 bases and 3 bases respectively, with 11 bases between them. Per the germline V gene, CDR1 is SGDLS and CDR2 is YYNGEE. In the original processing: Amplifying reference gene primers gave estimates of nucleated cell counts. Method: immunoSEQ multiplex PCR; TCRdb's copy keeps in-frame clones and lacks some. V and J calls and clone size are those listed in that table; D and trimming were worked out from the DNA. The profile shows around 330,000 clones, approximately 89% of them singletons. This TCR was sampled from a woman under 40 with COVID-19, enrolled during active disease. Sequences were obtained from peripheral blood. The V call is TRBV9, the J call TRBJ2-3; perhaps TRBD2 as D (6 bases). The CDR3 DNA reads as TGTGCCAGCAGCGTAGCTCTAGCGACGACAGATACGCAGTATTTT. Its protein is CASSVALATTDTQYF.